Listed here are 20 T cell receptor beta chains from one sample, sequenced in a study of CD8+ T cells in alopecia areata. The treatment denotes: oral pan-JAK inhibitor, 5-10 mg twice daily. Sequencing templates came from extracted RNA that was reverse transcribed into cDNA. Sequenced by immunoSEQ multiplex PCR; TCRdb stores in-frame clones only, minus some. The sample shows 150,000 to 200,000 clones, about three fifths of them seen only once. The source material was CD4+ T cells sorted from blood, sampled at week 24, from a patient treated with tofacitinib. The receptors stem from a human donor with alopecia areata.

V usage is TRBV2 and J usage is TRBJ1-1; D perhaps matches TRBD1 (5 bases). Germline assignment: CDR1 SNHLY and CDR2 FYNNEI. V dropped 6 bases and J dropped 1 base, with 9 bases sitting between them. This CDR3 has 13 residues. The CDR3 is CASRSGGNTEAFF. DNA for the CDR3: TGTGCCAGCAGAAGCGGGGGGAACACTGAAGCTTTCTTT.

The chain couples TRBV15 to TRBJ1-2; no firm D call. V lost 3 bases and J 4 bases, leaving 15 bases between the germline ends. CDR1 and CDR2 (germline): LNHNV, YYDKDF (reference sequence). This CDR3 comprises 15 residues. The CDR3 loop is CATSRVAWNSYGYTF. The CDR3 DNA follows: TGTGCCACCAGCAGGGTCGCTTGGAATAGCTATGGCTACACCTTC.

DNA of the CDR3: TGTGCCAGCAGCTTATGGGGCTATGGCTACACCTTC. Translating it yields CASSLWGYGYTF. The chain carries TRBV7-2 and TRBJ1-2; D is undetermined. This CDR3 is 12 amino acids long. V gave up 2 bases and J gave up 4 bases, with 5 bases separating them. From germline, CDR1 is SGHTA and CDR2 FQGNSA.

This CDR3 is CAWSTIGTNQRQYF. CDR3 nucleotides: TGTGCCTGGAGCACGATAGGAACCAACCAGAGGCAGTACTTC. This chain links TRBV30 with TRBJ2-7; D is uncertain. Between the trimmed V and J ends, which lost 3 bases and 9 bases, there was a span of 21 bases. Germline CDR1 GTSNPN, CDR2 SVGIG (reference sequence). CDR3 length: 14 residues.

The chain couples TRBV7-2 to TRBJ2-7; either TRBD1 or TRBD2 may fit D (6 bases each). V was shortened by 5 bases and J by 3 bases, with 20 bases between the two germline ends. The germline CDR1 and CDR2 sequences are SGHTA and FQGNSA. The CDR3 totals 16 residues. CDR3 loop: CASSTQTGGLGYEQYF. The DNA for the CDR3 is TGTGCCAGCAGCACCCAGACCGGGGGCCTCGGCTACGAGCAGTACTTC.

The table lists this clone with a few counts. V and J are TRBV2 and TRBJ2-7; D is ambiguous. Trimming took 0 bases from V and 3 from J, leaving 9 bases between them. Germline values: CDR1 SNHLY, CDR2 FYNNEI. This CDR3 has 14 amino acids. CDR3 sequence: CASSEAAEYYEQYF. CDR3 nucleotide sequence: TGTGCCAGCAGTGAAGCCGCAGAGTACTACGAGCAGTACTTC.

This sequence joins TRBV4-2 and TRBJ2-7; 8 bases are shared with TRBD1. The CDR3 covers 15 residues. V was clipped by 3 bases and J by 0 bases; unmatched bases: 4. Looked up from germline, CDR1 is LGHNA and CDR2 is YNFKEQ. In DNA, the CDR3 is TGTGCCAGCAGCCAGGACAGGGCACCCTCCTACGAGCAGTACTTC. This translates into CASSQDRAPSYEQYF.

This chain uses TRBV5-1 with TRBJ2-6, with D uncertain. The germline CDR1 and CDR2 sequences are SGHRS and YFSETQ. Trimming removed 0 bases from V and 0 bases from J, with 7 bases in between. The CDR3 sequence is 16 residues long. CDR3: CASSLAPDSGANVLTF. CDR3 DNA: TGCGCCAGCAGCTTGGCTCCAGACTCTGGGGCCAACGTCCTGACTTTC.

The J gene is TRBJ2-7, the V gene TRBV30, with D possibly TRBD1 on 5 matching bases. This CDR3 has 16 residues. Germline V lookup: CDR1 GTSNPN, CDR2 SVGIG (reference sequence). V lost 1 base to trimming and J lost 1 base, with 17 bases between them. The CDR3 nucleotides read TGTGCCTGGAGTGGGCTTAGACAGCCCTTTTCCTACGAGCAGTACTTC. Its translation: CAWSGLRQPFSYEQYF.

The rearrangement links TRBV30 to TRBJ1-2; D gene unclear. The CDR3 runs to 11 residues. Germline V gives CDR1 GTSNPN, CDR2 SVGIG (reference sequence). Trimming cost V 6 bases and J 7 bases, with 12 bases left between them. The CDR3 DNA reads TGTGCCTGCGGTTGGTTGGGTGGCTACACCTTC. Protein: CACGWLGGYTF.

V usage is TRBV5-6 and J usage is TRBJ1-4; tentatively, D is TRBD1 (5 bases). The length of the CDR3 is 15 residues. Germline CDR1 reads SGHDT; CDR2 reads YYEEEE. V was trimmed by 0 bases and J by 10 bases, leaving 16 bases between them. The CDR3 coding sequence is TGTGCCAGCAGCTTGGCTGCGAGCCCGAGGGGAAAACTGTTTTTT. Residues: CASSLAASPRGKLFF.

The chain uses TRBV7-3 and TRBJ2-2; D not resolved. The germline V gene encodes CDR1 SGHTA and CDR2 FQGTGA. V was clipped by 5 bases and J by 5 bases, with 15 bases between them. The CDR3 loop spans 15 amino acids. The CDR3 loop is CASSPQPETTGELFF. As DNA, the CDR3 is TGTGCCAGCAGCCCACAACCGGAAACGACCGGGGAGCTGTTTTTT.

V and J are TRBV9 and TRBJ2-1; 7 positions match TRBD1. Germline V lookup: CDR1 SGDLS, CDR2 YYNGEE. The CDR3 is 16 amino acids. With 4 bases clipped from V and 3 bases from J, the junction kept 10 bases outside the gene matches. CDR3 nucleotides: TGTGCCAGCAGCACAGGACAGGCCGGAATCTACAATGAGCAGTTCTTC. It encodes CASSTGQAGIYNEQFF.

This chain joins TRBV30 and TRBJ1-5; D not certain. Germline assignment: CDR1 GTSNPN and CDR2 SVGIG (reference sequence). This CDR3 comprises 13 residues. With 0 bases removed from V and 0 bases from J, the gap between germline ends came to 3 bases. CDR3 nucleotides: TGTGCCTGGAGTGTTGATAGCAATCAGCCCCAGCATTTT. Protein sequence: CAWSVDSNQPQHF. Full variable domain (remainder filled in from reference TRBV30 and TRBJ1-5): SQTIHQWPATLVQPVGSPLSLECTVEGTSNPNLYWYRQAAGRGLQLLFYSVGIGQISSEVPQNLSASRPQDRQFILSSKKLLLSDSGFYLCAWSVDSNQPQHFGDGTRLSIL.

The J gene is TRBJ1-2, the V gene TRBV29-1; no clear D. V was shortened by 3 bases and J by 4 bases, with 15 bases between the two germline ends. CDR1 and CDR2 from the germline V gene are SQVTM and ANQGSEA. The CDR3 runs 14 residues. Written as DNA, the CDR3 is TGCAGCGTTGAGCGCAGGCTATCTCTCTATGGCTACACCTTC. Translated, it gives CSVERRLSLYGYTF. Together with reference TRBV29-1 and TRBJ1-2, the CDR3 gives the full variable domain: SAVISQKPSRDICQRGTSLTIQCQVDSQVTMMFWYRQQPGQSLTLIATANQGSEATYESGFVIDKFPISRPNLTFSTLTVSNMSPEDSSIYLCSVERRLSLYGYTFGSGTRLTVV.

This clone is a singleton in its sample. The V and J genes are TRBV7-3 and TRBJ2-3, with a weak D call TRBD2 (5 bases). The CDR3 runs 14 residues. V lost 1 base and J 7 bases, leaving 12 bases between the germline ends. CDR1 and CDR2 (germline): SGHTA, FQGTGA. The chain's CDR3 is CASSLSGSANTQYF. The DNA for the CDR3 is TGTGCCAGCAGCTTAAGTGGTAGCGCTAATACGCAGTATTTT. Full variable domain (outside the CDR3, taken from reference TRBV7-3 and TRBJ2-3): GAGVSQTPSNKVTEKGKYVELRCDPISGHTALYWYRQSLGQGPEFLIYFQGTGAADDSGLPNDRFFAVRPEGSVSTLKIQRTERGDSAVYLCASSLSGSANTQYFGPGTRLTVL.

The rearrangement uses TRBV27 and TRBJ2-1; the D gene is possibly TRBD1 (6 bases). V was cut by 0 bases and J by 1 base, with 7 bases left in between. This CDR3 spans 15 amino acids. Germline V gene lookup returns CDR1 MNHEY and CDR2 SMNVEV (reference sequence). The CDR3 region has the DNA TGTGCCAGCAGTTTATCACAGGGTTCCTACAATGAGCAGTTCTTC. It is translated as CASSLSQGSYNEQFF.

The CDR3 DNA reads TGTGCCACCAGCAGAGTTCGACAGGGTACCTACGAGCAGTACTTC. Its translation is CATSRVRQGTYEQYF. The V gene is TRBV15, the J gene TRBJ2-7, with 7 bases identical to TRBD1. Looked up from germline, CDR1 is LNHNV and CDR2 is YYDKDF (reference sequence). CDR3 length equals 15 residues. The trim removed 1 base at V and 2 bases at J, leaving 5 bases unmatched.

The rearrangement joins TRBV5-1 to TRBJ2-6; TRBD1 agrees at 9 bases. CDR3 length: 15 residues. The V segment lost 9 bases and the J segment 0 bases; nucleotides outside the gene matches: 4. Germline CDR1 is SGHRS and CDR2 is YFSETQ. CDR3 loop: CATGQGSSGANVLTF. The CDR3 DNA follows: TGCGCCACCGGACAGGGGTCCTCTGGGGCCAACGTCCTGACTTTC. The full variable domain, in which reference TRBV5-1 and TRBJ2-6 provide the parts outside the CDR3, is KAGVTQTPRYLIKTRGQQVTLSCSPISGHRSVSWYQQTPGQGLQFLFEYFSETQRNKGNFPGRFSGRQFSNSRSEMNVSTLELGDSALYLCATGQGSSGANVLTFGAGSRLTVL.

This clone came up a few times. This sample includes further DNA sequences coding for the same CDR3. V usage is TRBV2 and J usage is TRBJ2-7; D gene unclear. With 8 bases removed from V and 0 bases from J, the gap between germline ends came to 8 bases. Germline CDR1 SNHLY, CDR2 FYNNEI. CDR3 length: 12 residues. The CDR3 nucleotides read TGTGCCAGCTTGGGCGGCTCCTACGAGCAGTACTTC. Translated, it gives CASLGGSYEQYF.